The clone carrying this T cell receptor (beta chain) has at least ten counts. Its antigen remains unidentified. This CDR3 is 16 amino acids long. Germline V lookup: CDR1 SGHTA, CDR2 FQGNSA. Trimming removed 4 bases at V and 5 bases at J, with 18 bases between. One entry per CDR3 protein results from TCRdb running MiXCR on the reads. Counted here are 830,000 or so distinct CDR3 sequences, around a third occurring once; the ten biggest clones make up under 15%. The data originate from a study of T cell repertoires in cytomegalovirus infection. Background on the study: Public TCR beta signatures indicated both CMV infection and matching HLA type.

The sequence was obtained from a human donor in good health (CMV status not recorded). Some clones in this sample may be carry-over from other donors' samples. The chain recombines TRBV7-2 with TRBJ1-5; no clear D gene. Here the sequenced sample was cultured CD8+ T cells from PBMCs, taken from culture after CMV antigen stimulation. This CDR3 reads CASSSGPGKRDQPQHF. In DNA form, the CDR3 reads TGTGCCAGCAGCTCCGGGCCAGGAAAAAGGGATCAGCCCCAGCATTTT.